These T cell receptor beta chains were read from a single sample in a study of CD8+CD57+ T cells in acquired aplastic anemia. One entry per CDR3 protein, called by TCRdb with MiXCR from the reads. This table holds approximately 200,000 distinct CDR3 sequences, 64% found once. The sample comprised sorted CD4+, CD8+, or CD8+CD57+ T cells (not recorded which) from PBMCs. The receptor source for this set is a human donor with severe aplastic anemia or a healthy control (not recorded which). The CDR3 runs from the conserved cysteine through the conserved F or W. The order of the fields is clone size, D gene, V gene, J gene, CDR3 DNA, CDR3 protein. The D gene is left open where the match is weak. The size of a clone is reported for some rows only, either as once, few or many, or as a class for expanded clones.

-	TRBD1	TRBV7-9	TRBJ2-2	TGTGCCAGCGGCTTAAGGACAGGGAACACCGGGGAGCTGTTTTTT	CASGLRTGNTGELFF
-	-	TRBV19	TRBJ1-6	TGTGCCAGTAGTATGGCAGCGACGGATTCACCCCTCCACTTT	CASSMAATDSPLHF
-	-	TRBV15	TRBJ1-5	TGTGCCACCAGCGCGTGGGGTGGGAGAGATCAGCCCCAGCATTTT	CATSAWGGRDQPQHF
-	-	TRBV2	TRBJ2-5	TGTGCCAGCAGTGAATGGCCCAGTGGAGAGACCCAGTACTTC	CASSEWPSGETQYF
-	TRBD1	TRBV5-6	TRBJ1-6	TGTGCCAGCAGCCTACGGGACAGGGCTTTTACACCCCTCCACTTT	CASSLRDRAFTPLHF
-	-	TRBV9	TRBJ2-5	TGTGCCAGCAGCCCCCCCCAAACCCAGTACTTC	CASSPPQTQYF
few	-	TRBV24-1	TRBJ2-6	TGTGCCACCTCTCCATCGGGGGCCAACGTCCTGACTTTC	CATSPSGANVLTF
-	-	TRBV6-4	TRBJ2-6	TGTGCCAGCAGTGAAACCGCGACAGGGGCCAACGTCCTGACTTTC	CASSETATGANVLTF
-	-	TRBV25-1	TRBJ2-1	TGTGCCAGCAGTTCCGGACTCGAGGGGCTCAGTGAGCAGTTCTTC	CASSSGLEGLSEQFF
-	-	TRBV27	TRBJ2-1	TGTGCCAGCAGGGATGAGGGTTTCCAGGAGTTCTTC	CASRDEGFQEFF
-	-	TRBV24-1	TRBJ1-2	TGTGCCACCAGTGCAGAGCACTATGGCTACACCTTC	CATSAEHYGYTF
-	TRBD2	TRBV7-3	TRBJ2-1	TGTGCCAGCAGCTTCGCGGGGGGGCCGGATGAGCAGTTCTTC	CASSFAGGPDEQFF
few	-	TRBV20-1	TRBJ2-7	TGCAGTGCTAGGCCTGGAGGGGGACCTTACGAGCAGTACTTC	CSARPGGGPYEQYF
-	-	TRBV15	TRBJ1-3	TGTGCCACCAGCGGCCTCAGGGCCCTCTCTGGAAACACCATATATTTT	CATSGLRALSGNTIYF
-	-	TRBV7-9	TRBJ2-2	TGTGCCAGCAGACTAATCCTCGACACCGGGGAGCTGTTTTTT	CASRLILDTGELFF
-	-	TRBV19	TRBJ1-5	TGTGCCAGTAGTGGTCAACGTAGCAATCAGCCCCAGCATTTT	CASSGQRSNQPQHF
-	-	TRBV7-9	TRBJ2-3	TGTGCCAGCAGCTACGCAGGGATAGATACGCAGTATTTT	CASSYAGIDTQYF
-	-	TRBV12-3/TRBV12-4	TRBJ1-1	TGTGCCAGCAGTCCGGGGGAGTGGACTGAAGCTTTCTTT	CASSPGEWTEAFF
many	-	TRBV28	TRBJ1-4	TGTGCCAGCAGTTTAGGGACCTCAACTAATGAAAAACTGTTTTTT	CASSLGTSTNEKLFF
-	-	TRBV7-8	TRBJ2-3	TGTGCCAGCAGCTTATTGGGGGGCGCAGATACGCAGTATTTT	CASSLLGGADTQYF
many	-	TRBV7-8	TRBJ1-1	TGTGCCAGCAGCCCTCTCGACAGGCCGAACACTGAAGCTTTCTTT	CASSPLDRPNTEAFF
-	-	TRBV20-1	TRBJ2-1	TGCAGTGCGGTATGGGCGGGCCAGTATGAGCAGTTCTTC	CSAVWAGQYEQFF
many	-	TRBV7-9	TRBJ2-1	TGTGCCAGCACCCAGGGGGGGACCTACAATGAGCAGTTCTTC	CASTQGGTYNEQFF
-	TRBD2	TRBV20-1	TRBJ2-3	TGCAGTGCCCTTGGGGGGGGGGTAACAGATACGCAGTATTTT	CSALGGGVTDTQYF
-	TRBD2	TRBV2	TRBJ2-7	TGTGCCAGCAGTGAAATGGCGGGAGGGCCCTACGAGCAGTACTTC	CASSEMAGGPYEQYF
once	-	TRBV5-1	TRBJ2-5	TGCGCCAGCATGGGGGAGCCGGCTGAGACCCAGTACTTC	CASMGEPAETQYF
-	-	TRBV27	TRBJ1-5	TGTGCCAGCAGTTTACGGGGGGATCAGCCCCAGCATTTT	CASSLRGDQPQHF
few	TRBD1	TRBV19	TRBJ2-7	TGTGCCAGTAGTCTTAGGACAGGGTACGAGCAGTACTTC	CASSLRTGYEQYF
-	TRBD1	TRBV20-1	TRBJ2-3	TGCAGTGCTAGAGTCGGACAGGGCACAGATACGCAGTATTTT	CSARVGQGTDTQYF
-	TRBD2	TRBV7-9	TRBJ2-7	TGTGCCAGCAGCCCGCGATTAGCGGGAGGGCTCTACGAGCAGTACTTC	CASSPRLAGGLYEQYF
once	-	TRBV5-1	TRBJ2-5	TGCGCCAGCAGCCCAAATCCGGCACCCTCGGAGACCCAGTACTTC	CASSPNPAPSETQYF
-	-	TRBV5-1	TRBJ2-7	TGCGCCAGCAGCCCCGCTGCGGGGAAGGACGAGCAGTACTTC	CASSPAAGKDEQYF
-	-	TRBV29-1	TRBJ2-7	TGCAGCGTTGAAGGCGGGGCACCCTACGAGCAGTACTTC	CSVEGGAPYEQYF
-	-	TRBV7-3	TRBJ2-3	TGTGCCAGCAGTAATGGGCTCGCAGATATGCAGTATTTT	CASSNGLADMQYF
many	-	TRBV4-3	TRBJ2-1	TGCGCCAGCAGCCAAGATTGGCGGGGCTCCTACAATGAGCAGTTCTTC	CASSQDWRGSYNEQFF
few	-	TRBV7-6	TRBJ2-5	TGTGCCAGCAGCGCGGAGACTAGGGGACGAGAGACCCAGTACTTC	CASSAETRGRETQYF
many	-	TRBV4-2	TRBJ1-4	TGTGCCAGCAGCCAACCCGGACAAGTCCTAGGTGAAAAACTGTTTTTT	CASSQPGQVLGEKLFF
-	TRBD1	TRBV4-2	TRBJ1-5	TGTGCCAGCAGCCCTGGACAGGATCAGCCCCAGCATTTT	CASSPGQDQPQHF
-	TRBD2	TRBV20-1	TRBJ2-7	TGCAGTGCTAGCTCCGGGACTAGCGGGATCTACGAGCAGTACTTC	CSASSGTSGIYEQYF
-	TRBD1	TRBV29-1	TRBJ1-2	TGCAGCGCCCAGACAGGGCCGGAGGGCTACACCTTC	CSAQTGPEGYTF